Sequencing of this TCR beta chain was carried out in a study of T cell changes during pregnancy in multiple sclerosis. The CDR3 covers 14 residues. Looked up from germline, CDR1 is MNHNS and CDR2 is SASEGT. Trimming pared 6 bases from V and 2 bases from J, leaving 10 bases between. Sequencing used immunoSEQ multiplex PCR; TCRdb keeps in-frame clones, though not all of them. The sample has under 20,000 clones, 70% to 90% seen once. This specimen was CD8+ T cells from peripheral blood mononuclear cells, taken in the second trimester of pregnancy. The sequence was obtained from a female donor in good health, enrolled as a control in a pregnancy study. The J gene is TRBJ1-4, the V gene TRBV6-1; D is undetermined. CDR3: CASSAGETNEKLFF. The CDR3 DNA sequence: TGTGCCAGCAGCGCCGGTGAGACTAATGAAAAACTGTTTTTT.